The 25 T cell receptor beta chains below all came from one sample that was sequenced in a study of T cell repertoires in cytomegalovirus infection. No antigen has been identified for these receptors. TCRdb re-called the reads with MiXCR, one entry per CDR3 protein. This table holds roughly 730,000 distinct CDR3 sequences, roughly a third found once. The sample in question was cultured PBMCs, obtained from culture after CMV antigen stimulation. The receptors here all came from a human donor in good health (CMV status not recorded). Some clones in this sample may be carry-over from other donors' samples.

The chain links TRBV27 to TRBJ2-5; 8 bases agree with TRBD2. V was clipped by 2 bases and J by 4 bases; unmatched bases: 9. The CDR3 has 16 residues. CDR1 and CDR2 from the germline V gene are MNHEY and SMNVEV (reference sequence). The CDR3 here is CASSLLSAGAGETQYF. DNA for the CDR3: TGTGCCAGCAGTTTACTTTCAGCGGGGGCAGGAGAGACCCAGTACTTC.

This clonotype was seen a few times. This chain connects TRBV12-5 to TRBJ2-1; the match to TRBD2 covers 10 bases. This CDR3 is 16 amino acids long. Germline CDR1 reads LGHNT; CDR2 reads FRNRAP. The ends lost 5 bases at V and 9 bases at J; junction bases unmatched: 13. The CDR3 here is CASGEGPGSGRVEQFF. CDR3 coding DNA: TGTGCTAGTGGTGAGGGGCCGGGAAGCGGGAGGGTTGAGCAGTTCTTC. The full variable domain, rest sourced from reference TRBV12-5 and TRBJ2-1, is DARVTQTPRHKVTEMGQEVTMRCQPILGHNTVFWYRQTMMQGLELLAYFRNRAPLDDSGMPKDRFSAEMPDATLATLKIQPSEPRDSAVYFCASGEGPGSGRVEQFFGPGTRLTVL.

The chain combines TRBV11-2 with TRBJ2-3, with unresolved D. This CDR3 region has 14 residues. The germline V and J ends were trimmed by 5 bases and 2 bases, with 11 bases remaining between them. Germline CDR1 is SGHAT and CDR2 is FQNNGV. Here the CDR3 DNA reads TGTGCCAGCAGCAACGTTCAGGACACAGATACGCAGTATTTT. It specifies CASSNVQDTDTQYF. Full variable domain (rest looked up from reference TRBV11-2 and TRBJ2-3): EAGVAQSPRYKIIEKRQSVAFWCNPISGHATLYWYQQILGQGPKLLIQFQNNGVVDDSQLPKDRFSAERLKGVDSTLKIQPAKLEDSAVYLCASSNVQDTDTQYFGPGTRLTVL.

The chain joins TRBV7-2 to TRBJ1-1; tentatively, D is TRBD1 (5 bases). The CDR3 length is 13 residues. CDR1 and CDR2 (germline): SGHTA, FQGNSA. With 8 bases removed from V and 1 base from J, the gap between germline ends came to 11 bases. The CDR3 DNA is TGTGCCAGCCTTGGGGCCTCGAACACTGAAGCTTTCTTT. It encodes CASLGASNTEAFF.

V and J are TRBV11-2 and TRBJ1-5, with D hard to call. The V end lost 5 bases, the J end lost 4 bases, and 15 bases lay between the germline ends. This CDR3 region has 15 residues. Germline V gene sequence: CDR1 SGHAT, CDR2 FQNNGV. Here the CDR3 reads CASSPETVGNQPQHF. DNA for the CDR3: TGTGCCAGCAGCCCGGAAACGGTCGGAAATCAGCCCCAGCATTTT.

This clonotype came up a few times. Relative to the germline gene, one junction end is altered; a read error may explain this. The chain links TRBV7-9 to TRBJ2-7; D not certain. The CDR3 has 13 amino acids. CDR1 SEHNR and CDR2 FQNEAQ come from the germline V gene (reference sequence). The CDR3 region is CASRFLQAYEQYF. The CDR3 region has the DNA TGTGCCAGCCGCTTCCTGCAGGCTTACGAGCAGTACTTC. Supplemented by reference TRBV7-9 and TRBJ2-7, the full variable domain reads DTGVSQNPRHKITKRGQNVTFRCDPISEHNRLYWYRQTLGQGPEFLTYFQNEAQLEKSRLLSDRFSAERPKGSFSTLEIQRTEQGDSAMYLCASRFLQAYEQYFGPGTRLTVT.

This clonotype showed up many times. J is TRBJ1-1 and V is TRBV5-4, with 10 bases identical to TRBD1. Germline CDR1 is SGHNT and CDR2 is YYREEE (reference sequence). The CDR3 contains 13 residues. With 1 base clipped from V and 11 bases from J, the junction kept 5 bases outside the gene matches. CDR3 sequence (DNA): TGTGCCAGCAGCTTGCGACAGGGGGCGCGGGCTTTCTTT. Translated, it gives CASSLRQGARAFF.

This clonotype has a count of ten or more. V is TRBV7-2 and J is TRBJ1-2; 9 bases match TRBD1. With 5 bases clipped from V and 4 bases from J, the junction kept 8 bases outside the gene matches. CDR3 length equals 15 residues. CDR1 SGHTA and CDR2 FQGNSA come from the germline V gene. CDR3 sequence reads: CASSGGTGPGYGYTF. CDR3 sequence (DNA): TGTGCCAGCAGCGGGGGGACAGGGCCAGGCTATGGCTACACCTTC.

This clonotype was seen ten or more times. This rearrangement joins TRBV7-8 to TRBJ2-3; D not certain. The germline V and J ends were trimmed by 1 base and 2 bases, with 10 bases remaining between them. CDR1 and CDR2 from the germline V gene are SGHVS and FQNEAQ. The CDR3 is 15 amino acids. The CDR3 region is CASSLGLGNTDTQYF. CDR3 bases: TGTGCCAGCAGCTTAGGTTTGGGGAACACAGATACGCAGTATTTT. Based on the CDR3 plus reference TRBV7-8 and TRBJ2-3, the full variable domain is GAGVSQSPRYKVAKRGQDVALRCDPISGHVSLFWYQQALGQGPEFLTYFQNEAQLDKSGLPSDRFFAERPEGSVSTLKIQRTQQEDSAVYLCASSLGLGNTDTQYFGPGTRLTVL.

The rearrangement joins TRBV10-2 to TRBJ2-3; TRBD2 is a possible D gene (6 bases). Germline lookup yields CDR1 WSHSY and CDR2 SAAADI. The CDR3 runs 15 residues. V lost 3 bases and J 4 bases, leaving 14 bases between the germline ends. The CDR3 region has the DNA TGCGCCAGCAGTGACGGACCCCGGGAGCCAGATACGCAGTATTTT. This gives the protein CASSDGPREPDTQYF.

This clonotype was observed a few times. This rearrangement joins TRBV6-1 to TRBJ1-5, with D possibly matching TRBD1 (5 bases). The CDR3 is made up of 16 amino acids. Germline V gene sequence: CDR1 MNHNS, CDR2 SASEGT. Trimming took 8 bases from V and 0 from J, leaving 17 bases between them. The CDR3 region is CASGAGRAHSNQPQHF. The CDR3 DNA follows: TGTGCCAGCGGGGCAGGACGCGCACATAGCAATCAGCCCCAGCATTTT.

The rearrangement joins TRBV19 to TRBJ1-2; possible D gene TRBD1, 5 bases. Trimming removed 3 bases at V and 1 base at J, with 15 bases between. Germline V gene lookup returns CDR1 LNHDA and CDR2 SQIVND (reference sequence). This CDR3 contains 16 residues. The CDR3 bases are TGTGCCAGTAGTATTCGGACGGGACCGATTAACTATGGCTACACCTTC. This gives the protein CASSIRTGPINYGYTF.

This clonotype was counted only a few times. The rearrangement uses TRBV20-1 and TRBJ1-1; D perhaps matches TRBD1 (5 bases). The CDR3 runs to 13 residues. Trimming pared 5 bases from V and 5 bases from J, leaving 15 bases between. The germline CDR1 and CDR2 sequences are DFQATT and SNEGSKA (reference sequence). The CDR3 reads CSAWITGITEAFF. Here the CDR3 DNA reads TGCAGTGCTTGGATTACAGGAATAACTGAAGCTTTCTTT.

A few counts support this clonotype. V usage is TRBV7-6 and J usage is TRBJ2-6; D gene ambiguous. Germline CDR1 and CDR2: SGHVS and FNYEAQ. V was trimmed by 6 bases and J by 5 bases, leaving 5 bases between them. The CDR3 loop spans 12 amino acids. The CDR3 region has the DNA TGTGCCAGCAGTTCCCGGGCCAACGTCCTGACTTTC. This encodes CASSSRANVLTF.

The V and J genes are TRBV6-6 and TRBJ2-7; TRBD2 agrees at 8 bases. Per the germline V gene, CDR1 is MNHNY and CDR2 is SVGAGI (reference sequence). The CDR3 extends over 12 amino acids. V shed 6 bases and J 7 bases; nucleotides not matched to a gene: 5. The CDR3 loop is CASSPGGWEQYF. CDR3 sequence (DNA): TGTGCCAGCAGCCCGGGGGGGTGGGAGCAGTACTTC.

This sequence joins TRBV18 and TRBJ2-5; maybe TRBD1 (6 bases). From germline, CDR1 is KGHSH and CDR2 LQKENI. V lost 3 bases, J lost 2 bases, and 10 bases lay in between. The CDR3 has 14 residues. CDR3 nucleotide sequence: TGTGCCAGCTCACCTAAAGGACAGCAAGAGACCCAGTACTTC. As protein: CASSPKGQQETQYF.

This chain uses TRBV7-4 with TRBJ1-2, with unresolved D. The CDR3 sequence is 13 residues long. V shed 1 base and J shed 6 bases, with 9 bases lying between them. The germline gives CDR1 SGHVT, CDR2 SQSDAQ. The DNA for the CDR3 is TGTGCCAGCAGCTTAGACCTGGACGATGGCTACACCTTC. Protein: CASSLDLDDGYTF.

The rearrangement joins TRBV5-1 to TRBJ2-5; D ambiguous. Germline lookup yields CDR1 SGHRS and CDR2 YFSETQ. Trimming took 4 bases from V and 0 from J, leaving 13 bases between them. The CDR3 loop spans 15 amino acids. This CDR3 is CASSPDDGYQETQYF. CDR3 sequence (DNA): TGCGCCAGCAGCCCCGACGATGGATACCAAGAGACCCAGTACTTC. Full variable domain (missing parts from reference TRBV5-1 and TRBJ2-5): KAGVTQTPRYLIKTRGQQVTLSCSPISGHRSVSWYQQTPGQGLQFLFEYFSETQRNKGNFPGRFSGRQFSNSRSEMNVSTLELGDSALYLCASSPDDGYQETQYFGPGTRLLVL.

In its sample, this clonotype was seen many times. The chain uses TRBV7-2 and TRBJ2-1, with 7 bases aligning to TRBD2. The length of the CDR3 is 15 residues. Germline lookup yields CDR1 SGHTA and CDR2 FQGNSA. With V trimmed by 5 bases and J by 9 bases, 13 bases remained unmatched. CDR3 DNA: TGTGCCAGCAGCGAGAACAGCGGGGTTACGGCTGAGCAGTTCTTC. Translated: CASSENSGVTAEQFF.

This clonotype showed up many times. This chain uses TRBV28 with TRBJ2-3; perhaps TRBD1 as D (5 bases). The CDR3 consists of 13 residues. The germline V and J ends were trimmed by 2 bases and 6 bases, with 9 bases remaining between them. Germline CDR1 and CDR2: MDHEN and SYDVKM. The CDR3 DNA sequence: TGTGCCAGCAGTTTAAGCCACAGGGATACGCAGTATTTT. Encoded protein: CASSLSHRDTQYF.

This clonotype occurred a few times. The chain employs TRBV7-2 and TRBJ2-4, with TRBD2 matching 7 bases. CDR3 length: 15 residues. CDR1 is SGHTA, CDR2 FQGNSA, per germline. Trimming at V came to 5 bases and at J to 8 bases, leaving 12 bases not matched to a gene. The CDR3 region has the DNA TGTGCCAGCAGCCCCGCGGGCGGGAGCCTTTACATTCAGTACTTC. Protein sequence: CASSPAGGSLYIQYF. The full variable domain, rest sourced from reference TRBV7-2 and TRBJ2-4, is GAGVSQSPSNKVTEKGKDVELRCDPISGHTALYWYRQSLGQGLEFLIYFQGNSAPDKSGLPSDRFSAERTGGSVSTLTIQRTQQEDSAVYLCASSPAGGSLYIQYFGAGTRLSVL.

V gene TRBV7-8 combines with J gene TRBJ2-5; D remains unclear. V was cut by 8 bases and J by 5 bases, with 15 bases left in between. CDR3 length: 13 residues. Germline lookup yields CDR1 SGHVS and CDR2 FQNEAQ. The CDR3 reads CASQRVGSETQYF. For the CDR3, the DNA is TGTGCCAGCCAAAGAGTAGGTTCCGAGACCCAGTACTTC.

There are a few counts of this clonotype. The chain recombines TRBV7-6 with TRBJ1-3; the D gene is possibly TRBD1 (5 bases). Trimming removed 2 bases at V and 0 bases at J, with 8 bases between. The CDR3 is 15 residues long. Germline CDR1 and CDR2: SGHVS and FNYEAQ. CDR3: CASSLTTGSGNTIYF. CDR3 sequence (DNA): TGTGCCAGCAGCTTAACCACAGGCTCTGGAAACACCATATATTTT.

This rearrangement joins TRBV6-5 to TRBJ2-7; perhaps TRBD2 as D (5 bases). Per the germline V gene, CDR1 is MNHEY and CDR2 is SVGAGI. The ends were cut back, 2 bases at V and 1 base at J, with 9 bases in the middle. The CDR3 runs to 14 residues. The CDR3 spells CASSYAGRSYEQYF. CDR3 DNA sequence: TGTGCCAGCAGTTACGCGGGCCGATCCTACGAGCAGTACTTC.

The J gene is TRBJ2-5, the V gene TRBV2; weak D call: TRBD1 (6 bases). Trimming stripped 8 bases from V and 3 bases from J, with 13 bases between. This CDR3 contains 13 residues. Per the germline V gene, CDR1 is SNHLY and CDR2 is FYNNEI. The CDR3 region is CASQNRDKETQYF. The CDR3 DNA is TGTGCCAGCCAGAACCGGGACAAAGAGACCCAGTACTTC.